Below, one T cell receptor beta chain is given with its context. These data come from a study of blood T cell repertoires in COVID-19. At the level of the study: Collection of acute and convalescent COVID-19 samples took place in the United States, Italy and Spain. T cells, B-cell-depleted T cells, or PBMCs provided the cDNA or gDNA that served as material.

The CDR3 has 16 amino acids. CDR1 is KGHSH and CDR2 is LQKENI in the germline V gene. Trimming at V came to 2 bases and at J to 4 bases, leaving 6 bases not matched to a gene. Per the study methods: Estimated nucleated cell counts came from reference gene primer amplification. Libraries were prepared by immunoSEQ multiplex PCR; TCRdb keeps only in-frame clonotypes and omits some of them. V and J calls and clone size are those listed in that table; D and trimming were worked out from the DNA. The sample carries some 120,000 clones, 80% to 90% recorded once. This TCR was recovered from a man between 65 and 85 years old with active or convalescent COVID-19. Source material: peripheral blood. This chain joins TRBV18 and TRBJ2-1; the match to TRBD1 covers 9 bases. CDR3 protein: CASSPSTGGLYNEQFF. The CDR3 nucleotides read TGTGCCAGCTCACCATCGACAGGGGGACTGTACAATGAGCAGTTCTTC.